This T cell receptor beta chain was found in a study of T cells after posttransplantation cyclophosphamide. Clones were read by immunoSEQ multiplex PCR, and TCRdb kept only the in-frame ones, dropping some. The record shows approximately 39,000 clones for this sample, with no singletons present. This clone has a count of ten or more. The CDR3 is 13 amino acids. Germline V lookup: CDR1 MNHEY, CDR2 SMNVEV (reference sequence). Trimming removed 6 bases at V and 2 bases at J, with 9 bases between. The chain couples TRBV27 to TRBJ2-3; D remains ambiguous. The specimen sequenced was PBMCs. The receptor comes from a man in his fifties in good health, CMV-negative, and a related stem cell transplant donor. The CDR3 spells CASRFILTDTQYF. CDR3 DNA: TGTGCCAGCAGATTTATCCTCACAGATACGCAGTATTTT.